A single sample gave rise to the 32 T cell receptor beta chains below, sequenced in a study of siplizumab effects on memory and regulatory T cells. Data came from immunoSEQ multiplex PCR; TCRdb stores just in-frame clones and leaves some out. The sample consists of about 66,000 clones, roughly 96% of them appearing once. The sequenced sample was naive CD8+ T cells sorted from blood. These receptors originate from a human donor in good health.

The rearrangement joins TRBV4-3 to TRBJ1-2; D unresolved. This CDR3 is 18 amino acids long. CDR1 LGHNA and CDR2 YSLEER come from the germline V gene. V lost 0 bases, J lost 0 bases, and 17 bases lay in between. Here the CDR3 reads CASSQDEAYTRPNYGYTF. DNA for the CDR3: TGCGCCAGCAGCCAAGATGAGGCATACACGCGGCCTAACTATGGCTACACCTTC.

The rearrangement joins TRBV10-2 to TRBJ1-1; TRBD1 matches 8 bases. Per germline, CDR1 WSHSY and CDR2 SAAADI. J was trimmed by 6 bases and V by 7 bases; bases with no gene match: 7. The length of the CDR3 is 13 residues. CDR3: CASIQDRGPEAFF. In DNA, the CDR3 is TGCGCCAGCATTCAAGACAGGGGCCCTGAAGCTTTCTTT.

The DNA of the CDR3 is TGTGCCAGCAGCCAAGATGTCGCCAGGGGGCTTGATGAAAAACTGTTTTTT. This translates into CASSQDVARGLDEKLFF. The V call is TRBV4-2, the J call TRBJ1-4; TRBD1 matches at 8 bases. Per the germline V gene, CDR1 is LGHNA and CDR2 is YNFKEQ. V lost 0 bases to trimming and J lost 6 bases; unmatched junction nucleotides: 9. The CDR3 length is 17 residues.

The chain employs TRBV11-2 and TRBJ1-5, with unresolved D. CDR1 is SGHAT, CDR2 FQNNGV, per germline. V lost 6 bases and J lost 3, with 9 bases in between. The CDR3 contains 13 residues. In nucleotides, the CDR3 is TGTGCCAGCAGTTGGCCTTCCAATCAGCCCCAGCATTTT. This codes for CASSWPSNQPQHF.

The V and J genes are TRBV11-2 and TRBJ2-5; TRBD1 or TRBD2 may be the D gene (5 bases each). The ends were cut back, 6 bases at V and 5 bases at J, with 25 bases in the middle. This CDR3 is built from 17 residues. CDR1 and CDR2 from the germline V gene are SGHAT and FQNNGV. The CDR3 reads CASSSGPRDDGGETQYF. The CDR3 nucleotides read TGTGCCAGCAGTTCAGGACCGAGGGACGACGGTGGGGAGACCCAGTACTTC.

V usage is TRBV19 and J usage is TRBJ2-2; TRBD1 matches 8 bases. Germline V gene lookup returns CDR1 LNHDA and CDR2 SQIVND (reference sequence). CDR3 length equals 16 residues. V gave up 3 bases and J gave up 4 bases; unmatched junction bases: 7. The CDR3 nucleotides are TGTGCCAGTAGTATGCCCAGGGGGCCGGGCACCGGGGAGCTGTTTTTT. Protein sequence: CASSMPRGPGTGELFF.

The chain employs TRBV27 and TRBJ2-1; 11 bases line up with TRBD1. This CDR3 is built from 16 residues. Germline V gives CDR1 MNHEY, CDR2 SMNVEV (reference sequence). Germline trimming cut 3 bases from V and 2 bases from J; bases unmatched to any gene: 3. The DNA of the CDR3 is TGTGCCAGCAGTTTTGGGACAGGGGGACCCTACAATGAGCAGTTCTTC. This codes for CASSFGTGGPYNEQFF.

The chain employs TRBV7-8 and TRBJ2-3, with TRBD2 identical over 10 bases. This CDR3 is built from 16 residues. Germline V gene lookup returns CDR1 SGHVS and CDR2 FQNEAQ. Trimming took 5 bases from V and 4 from J; bases not matched to a gene: 9. The CDR3 bases are TGTGCCAGCAGCACCGAGCGGGGGGGGCCGTCAGATACGCAGTATTTT. It is translated as CASSTERGGPSDTQYF.

The chain combines TRBV6-5 with TRBJ1-6; D possibly corresponds to TRBD1 (5 bases). CDR3 size: 15 residues. Germline CDR1 is MNHEY and CDR2 is SVGAGI. Trimming removed 0 bases from V and 7 bases from J, with 10 bases in between. The CDR3 loop is CASSYSAGRNSPLHF. The CDR3 DNA is TGTGCCAGCAGTTACTCGGCAGGGAGGAATTCACCCCTCCACTTT.

The rearrangement links TRBV7-6 to TRBJ1-1; 8 nucleotides align to TRBD1. CDR1 is SGHVS, CDR2 FNYEAQ, per germline. The trim removed 4 bases at V and 3 bases at J, leaving 7 bases unmatched. The CDR3 has 15 residues. The CDR3 DNA sequence: TGTGCCAGCAGCTACTTACAGGGGGGTGACACTGAAGCTTTCTTT. It codes for CASSYLQGGDTEAFF.

The chain recombines TRBV19 with TRBJ1-5; D not certain. CDR1 and CDR2 from the germline V gene are LNHDA and SQIVND (reference sequence). V was shortened by 1 base and J by 7 bases, with 11 bases between the two germline ends. This CDR3 is built from 14 residues. This CDR3 reads CASSIAEGFQPQHF. The DNA for the CDR3 is TGTGCCAGTAGTATAGCAGAGGGTTTCCAGCCCCAGCATTTT.

The chain has TRBV7-9 and TRBJ1-1; TRBD1 is a possible D gene (5 bases). Germline CDR1 reads SEHNR; CDR2 reads FQNEAQ (reference sequence). V was clipped by 2 bases and J by 5 bases, with 15 bases between them. CDR3 length equals 15 residues. The CDR3 DNA is TGTGCCAGCAGCTTATTGATCTGGGGGTGGACTGAAGCTTTCTTT. It codes for CASSLLIWGWTEAFF.

V and J are TRBV27 and TRBJ1-5; D ambiguous. CDR1 MNHEY and CDR2 SMNVEV come from the germline V gene (reference sequence). The CDR3 loop spans 15 amino acids. V gave up 7 bases and J gave up 4 bases, with 17 bases separating them. CDR3: CASTPRAGLNQPQHF. CDR3 nucleotides: TGTGCCAGCACCCCGAGGGCAGGCCTAAATCAGCCCCAGCATTTT.

V is TRBV27 and J is TRBJ2-1; the match to TRBD1 covers 9 bases. This CDR3 is built from 13 residues. V shed 6 bases, J shed 4 bases, and the junction held 1 base outside the gene matches. CDR1 is MNHEY, CDR2 SMNVEV, per germline (reference sequence). DNA of the CDR3: TGTGCCAGCAGACAGGGGGCTTACAATGAGCAGTTCTTC. This translates into CASRQGAYNEQFF.

V is TRBV6-1 and J is TRBJ1-1; unclear D gene. Germline CDR1 is MNHNS and CDR2 is SASEGT. The CDR3 loop spans 12 amino acids. Between the trimmed V and J ends, which lost 3 bases and 4 bases, there was a span of 6 bases. CDR3 sequence: CASSEGGTEAFF. The CDR3 DNA follows: TGTGCCAGCAGTGAGGGAGGCACTGAAGCTTTCTTT.

This sequence joins TRBV28 and TRBJ2-1; no firm D call. The V gene's germline CDR1 is MDHEN and CDR2 SYDVKM. Between the trimmed V and J ends, which lost 6 bases and 14 bases, there was a span of 14 bases. The CDR3 has 11 amino acids. CDR3 sequence: CASRLDGPEFF. The CDR3 DNA reads TGTGCCAGCAGGTTGGACGGGCCCGAGTTCTTC.

This clone was seen only a few times. The rearrangement joins TRBV4-1 to TRBJ1-5, with D unclear. This CDR3 comprises 13 residues. The germline CDR1 and CDR2 sequences are MGHRA and YSYEKL. Trimming left V 1 base short and J 5 bases short, with 6 bases between. The CDR3 here is CASSQGSDQPQHF. The CDR3 DNA sequence: TGCGCCAGCAGCCAAGGGTCCGATCAGCCCCAGCATTTT.

This rearrangement joins TRBV6-5 to TRBJ2-5; D remains ambiguous. V lost 4 bases and J lost 3, with 12 bases in between. Looked up from germline, CDR1 is MNHEY and CDR2 is SVGAGI. CDR3 size: 14 residues. The CDR3 protein is CASSSMREEETQYF. The CDR3 region has the DNA TGTGCCAGCAGTTCCATGAGAGAGGAAGAGACCCAGTACTTC.

CDR3 protein: CASSNRDRGYTEAFF. The DNA for the CDR3 is TGTGCCAGCAGTAATCGGGACAGGGGTTACACTGAAGCTTTCTTT. The V and J genes are TRBV6-5 and TRBJ1-1, with 10 bases aligning to TRBD1. Germline values: CDR1 MNHEY, CDR2 SVGAGI. This CDR3 contains 15 residues. J lost 3 bases, V lost 5 bases, and 6 bases had no gene match.

The rearrangement uses TRBV5-6 and TRBJ2-7; D gene ambiguous. V shed 4 bases and J shed 7 bases, with 12 bases lying between them. CDR1 and CDR2 from the germline V gene are SGHDT and YYEEEE. CDR3 length: 12 amino acids. CDR3 residues: CASSDGPWEQYF. The CDR3 coding sequence is TGTGCCAGCAGCGACGGGCCTTGGGAGCAGTACTTC. Looking up the rest from reference TRBV5-6 and TRBJ2-7 gives the full variable domain: DAGVTQSPTHLIKTRGQQVTLRCSPKSGHDTVSWYQQALGQGPQFIFQYYEEEERQRGNFPDRFSGHQFPNYSSELNVNALLLGDSALYLCASSDGPWEQYFGPGTRLTVT.

The rearrangement uses TRBV19 and TRBJ2-1; the D gene is possibly TRBD2 (7 bases). The CDR3 contains 16 residues. The germline CDR1 and CDR2 sequences are LNHDA and SQIVND (reference sequence). V was shortened by 4 bases and J by 2 bases, with 15 bases between the two germline ends. Here the CDR3 reads CASSRGRGPTYNEQFF. The CDR3 region has the DNA TGTGCCAGTAGTAGAGGGCGGGGGCCTACCTACAATGAGCAGTTCTTC.

This rearrangement joins TRBV27 to TRBJ2-4; 7 bases align to TRBD2. Germline-derived CDR1 and CDR2 are MNHEY and SMNVEV (reference sequence). Trimming at V came to 0 bases and at J to 3 bases, leaving 8 bases not matched to a gene. This CDR3 is built from 17 residues. The CDR3 reads CASSLSSSPGGKNIQYF. The CDR3 DNA sequence: TGTGCCAGCAGTTTATCGTCGTCGCCGGGGGGCAAAAACATTCAGTACTTC.

The chain's CDR3 is CASRERPTSTDTQYF. The CDR3 nucleotides are TGTGCCAGCAGGGAGAGACCGACTAGCACAGATACGCAGTATTTT. The genes are TRBV2 and TRBJ2-3, with D uncertain. This CDR3 has 15 amino acids. Germline V gene lookup returns CDR1 SNHLY and CDR2 FYNNEI. V was shortened by 6 bases and J by 0 bases, with 13 bases between the two germline ends.

The chain uses TRBV6-5 and TRBJ1-1; no definite D call. Trimming took 2 bases from V and 4 from J, leaving 11 bases between them. The CDR3 consists of 14 residues. Germline V lookup: CDR1 MNHEY, CDR2 SVGAGI. CDR3 coding DNA: TGTGCCAGCAGTTACGGTGGTTGGAGCACTGAAGCTTTCTTT. Amino acid sequence: CASSYGGWSTEAFF.

This rearrangement joins TRBV19 to TRBJ2-5; the match to TRBD2 covers 11 bases. This CDR3 comprises 15 residues. V lost 6 bases, J lost 4 bases, and 7 bases stayed unmatched. The V gene's germline CDR1 is LNHDA and CDR2 SQIVND (reference sequence). Here the CDR3 reads CASRDLAGGRETQYF. The CDR3 DNA sequence: TGTGCCAGTAGGGATCTAGCGGGGGGTAGAGAGACCCAGTACTTC.

CDR3 region: CASSLSGGAGEFTSYGYTF. As DNA, the CDR3 is TGTGCCAGCAGTTTATCGGGTGGGGCAGGGGAGTTTACTAGCTATGGCTACACCTTC. The chain has TRBV27 and TRBJ1-2; D may be TRBD1 (6 bases). The CDR3 covers 19 residues. Germline loops: CDR1 MNHEY, CDR2 SMNVEV (reference sequence). Deletions cut 0 bases from V and 4 bases from J, with 24 bases between.

The chain couples TRBV4-1 to TRBJ1-1; no clear D. The CDR3 covers 15 residues. Between the trimmed V and J ends, which lost 0 bases and 0 bases, there was a span of 8 bases. Germline values: CDR1 MGHRA, CDR2 YSYEKL. This CDR3 reads CASSQDNVMNTEAFF. CDR3 coding DNA: TGCGCCAGCAGCCAAGATAATGTCATGAACACTGAAGCTTTCTTT.

The chain links TRBV19 to TRBJ1-5, with D possibly matching TRBD1 (5 bases). Trimming left V 5 bases short and J 3 bases short, with 17 bases between. The CDR3 runs to 16 residues. Germline CDR1 and CDR2: LNHDA and SQIVND (reference sequence). CDR3 DNA sequence: TGTGCCAGTAGTCCCCAATCAGGGTACTACAATCAGCCCCAGCATTTT. Protein product: CASSPQSGYYNQPQHF.

The chain uses TRBV9 and TRBJ2-3; D ambiguous. Trimming stripped 4 bases from V and 3 bases from J, with 6 bases between. The CDR3 consists of 12 residues. Germline V gene lookup returns CDR1 SGDLS and CDR2 YYNGEE. CDR3 bases: TGTGCCAGCAGCTCCCCTACAGATACGCAGTATTTT. Residues: CASSSPTDTQYF.

A word on this clone: Additional DNA sequences in this sample encode the identical CDR3. The chain employs TRBV2 and TRBJ2-2, with no clear D. Per the germline V gene, CDR1 is SNHLY and CDR2 is FYNNEI. CDR3 size: 11 residues. The V end was cut by 7 bases, the J end by 0 bases, with 0 bases between. The CDR3 bases are TGTGCCAGCACGAACACCGGGGAGCTGTTTTTT. Its translation: CASTNTGELFF.

The V gene is TRBV5-4, the J gene TRBJ1-2; TRBD1 matches 7 bases. The CDR3 runs to 14 residues. CDR1 SGHNT and CDR2 YYREEE come from the germline V gene (reference sequence). V lost 0 bases, J lost 4 bases, and 3 bases stayed unmatched. In DNA form, the CDR3 reads TGTGCCAGCAGCTTGGACAGGGGTAGCTATGGCTACACCTTC. This translates into CASSLDRGSYGYTF.

The DNA of the CDR3 is TGTGCCAGTAGTATAGGCGGGACATCCTTTATTGGCTACACCTTC. This codes for CASSIGGTSFIGYTF. The chain links TRBV19 to TRBJ1-2; a possible D gene is TRBD1 (6 bases). The CDR3 is 15 amino acids. Germline V CDR1 and CDR2: LNHDA, SQIVND (reference sequence). Between the trimmed V and J ends, which lost 1 base and 7 bases, there was a span of 16 bases.